A single sample is the source of the 31 T cell receptor beta chains below, sequenced in a study of T-cell memory formation after mild COVID-19. TCRdb itself ran the 5' RACE reads through MiXCR, one entry per CDR3 protein. This table holds fewer than 200,000 distinct CDR3 sequences, over 10% found once. Sequences were obtained from PBMCs or a T cell subset sorted from them (not recorded which). These receptors came from a man aged 18 to 29 who had mild COVID-19 (a few samples of this study predate the infection). Cell type and time point are not known.

The chain uses TRBV5-1 and TRBJ2-1, with D possibly TRBD1 on 6 matching bases. The V end lost 4 bases, the J end lost 0 bases, and 14 bases lay between the germline ends. Germline CDR1 and CDR2: SGHRS and YFSETQ. This CDR3 is built from 16 residues. The CDR3 reads CASSPNQGRSYNEQFF. CDR3 bases: TGCGCCAGCAGCCCGAATCAGGGGCGCTCCTACAATGAGCAGTTCTTC. The full variable domain, its missing parts supplied by reference TRBV5-1 and TRBJ2-1, is KAGVTQTPRYLIKTRGQQVTLSCSPISGHRSVSWYQQTPGQGLQFLFEYFSETQRNKGNFPGRFSGRQFSNSRSEMNVSTLELGDSALYLCASSPNQGRSYNEQFFGPGTRLTVL.

The chain links TRBV7-9 to TRBJ1-4, with D tentatively TRBD1 (5 bases). The CDR3 runs 14 residues. With 5 bases removed from V and 8 bases from J, the gap between germline ends came to 15 bases. Germline V gene lookup returns CDR1 SEHNR and CDR2 FQNEAQ (reference sequence). The CDR3 sequence: CASSSNQGREKLFF. CDR3 DNA sequence: TGTGCCAGCAGCAGCAATCAGGGACGGGAAAAACTGTTTTTT.

The V and J genes are TRBV5-1 and TRBJ2-1; D not resolved. The CDR3 sequence is 14 residues long. Germline CDR1 is SGHRS and CDR2 is YFSETQ. Trimming shortened V by 5 bases and J by 5 bases, and 14 bases separated the two germline ends. CDR3: CASRRSYPNNEQFF. In DNA, the CDR3 is TGCGCCAGCAGAAGGTCCTATCCAAACAATGAGCAGTTCTTC.

The chain joins TRBV18 to TRBJ1-3; a possible D gene is TRBD1 (5 bases). The CDR3 is 15 residues long. Germline V gene sequence: CDR1 KGHSH, CDR2 LQKENI. Between the trimmed V and J ends, which lost 3 bases and 2 bases, there was a span of 11 bases. The DNA for the CDR3 is TGTGCCAGCTCACCGGGAAGGGGCCCTGGAAACACCATATATTTT. Its protein product is CASSPGRGPGNTIYF.

J is TRBJ2-2 and V is TRBV7-2; unclear D gene. CDR1 is SGHTA, CDR2 FQGNSA, per germline. With 2 bases removed from V and 4 bases from J, the gap between germline ends came to 11 bases. The CDR3 is made up of 15 amino acids. In DNA, the CDR3 is TGTGCCAGCAGCTTAAGTGTGACCTCCACCGGGGAGCTGTTTTTT. Its protein product is CASSLSVTSTGELFF.

At least ten counts were recorded for this clonotype. CDR3 sequence: CASQFTGVRSPLHF. CDR3 DNA sequence: TGTGCCAGCCAATTCACAGGGGTGCGATCACCCCTCCACTTT. The chain uses TRBV12-3 or TRBV12-4 and TRBJ1-6, with TRBD1 matching over 7 bases. The CDR3 consists of 14 residues. Germline trimming cut 8 bases from V and 10 bases from J; bases unmatched to any gene: 11.

This clonotype has only a few counts. This chain connects TRBV4-1 to TRBJ2-3, with no clear D. Trimming cost V 0 bases and J 0 bases, with 10 bases left between them. The CDR3 has 16 residues. Germline loops: CDR1 MGHRA, CDR2 YSYEKL. The CDR3 DNA is TGCGCCAGCAGCCAAGAACACGCACCTAGCACAGATACGCAGTATTTT. This codes for CASSQEHAPSTDTQYF.

This clonotype was recorded at least ten times. The rearrangement joins TRBV7-9 to TRBJ2-1, with TRBD2 matching over 7 bases. Germline V gene lookup returns CDR1 SEHNR and CDR2 FQNEAQ (reference sequence). Trimming took 5 bases from V and 5 from J; bases not matched to a gene: 3. The CDR3 totals 13 residues. The CDR3 sequence: CASSPSGNNEQFF. CDR3 sequence (DNA): TGTGCCAGCAGCCCCAGCGGGAACAATGAGCAGTTCTTC.

The rearrangement links TRBV11-3 to TRBJ2-1; D possibly matches TRBD1 or TRBD2 (6 bases each). Trimming took 5 bases from V and 2 from J, leaving 13 bases between them. The CDR3 spans 15 residues. The V gene's germline CDR1 is SGHNT and CDR2 YENEEA. The CDR3 DNA reads TGTGCCAGCAGCGTCGGGGGCCTGACCTACAATGAGCAGTTCTTC. Translated, it gives CASSVGGLTYNEQFF.

The chain links TRBV5-5 to TRBJ2-7; 8 nucleotides agree with TRBD1. The germline V gene has CDR1 SGHKS and CDR2 YYEKEE (reference sequence). The CDR3 has 13 amino acids. V dropped 4 bases and J dropped 3; count of bases not matched to a gene: 3. The CDR3 region is CASSETGDYEQYV. CDR3 DNA: TGTGCCAGCAGCGAGACAGGGGACTACGAGCAGTACGTC.

There are many counts of this clonotype. The chain has TRBV5-1 and TRBJ1-1, with D perhaps TRBD1 (6 bases). The V gene's germline CDR1 is SGHRS and CDR2 YFSETQ. The CDR3 extends over 15 amino acids. V lost 1 base and J 5 bases, leaving 15 bases between the germline ends. In DNA, the CDR3 is TGCGCCAGCAGCTTGAATGGGGGCTCAGAAACTGAAGCTTTCTTT. Translating it yields CASSLNGGSETEAFF.

This chain connects TRBV4-3 to TRBJ1-4; D might be TRBD1 (5 bases). Germline lookup yields CDR1 LGHNA and CDR2 YSLEER. This CDR3 has 15 residues. Between the trimmed V and J ends, which lost 1 base and 3 bases, there was a span of 9 bases. CDR3: CASSQGGGSNEKLFF. The DNA of the CDR3 is TGCGCCAGCAGCCAAGGGGGGGGTTCTAATGAAAAACTGTTTTTT.

The V gene is TRBV7-6, the J gene TRBJ2-7; D ambiguous. Deletions cut 4 bases from V and 3 bases from J, with 16 bases between. Germline loops: CDR1 SGHVS, CDR2 FNYEAQ. This CDR3 region has 15 residues. The DNA of the CDR3 is TGTGCCAGCAGCTCCGTAACTGGCACCATCTACGAGCAGTACTTC. Translated, it gives CASSSVTGTIYEQYF.

V usage is TRBV4-2 and J usage is TRBJ1-3; D is unresolved. Germline loops: CDR1 LGHNA, CDR2 YNFKEQ. CDR3 length: 15 residues. Trimming stripped 0 bases from V and 2 bases from J, with 8 bases between. CDR3 loop: CASSQEGWAGNTIYF. CDR3 nucleotides: TGTGCCAGCAGCCAAGAGGGGTGGGCTGGAAACACCATATATTTT.

This clonotype was detected only a few times. This sequence joins TRBV5-1 and TRBJ1-2; 7 bases are a match to TRBD1. Germline lookup yields CDR1 SGHRS and CDR2 YFSETQ. V was clipped by 0 bases and J by 8 bases; unmatched bases: 7. This CDR3 has 14 residues. The CDR3 sequence is CASSLVQGIGGYTF. The CDR3 region has the DNA TGCGCCAGCAGCTTGGTACAGGGGATAGGAGGCTACACCTTC.

The table lists this clonotype with a few counts. CDR3 loop: CASSGREKTEAFF. In DNA form, the CDR3 reads TGTGCCAGCAGCGGGAGAGAGAAAACTGAAGCTTTCTTT. V usage is TRBV6-5 and J usage is TRBJ1-1, with D uncertain. The CDR3 runs to 13 residues. CDR1 MNHEY and CDR2 SVGAGI come from the germline V gene. Trimming took 6 bases from V and 5 from J, leaving 13 bases between them.

This clonotype was seen more than once but under ten times. The chain employs TRBV6-5 and TRBJ2-1; TRBD1 is a possible D gene (6 bases). Between the trimmed V and J ends, which lost 5 bases and 2 bases, there was a span of 28 bases. Germline V gene lookup returns CDR1 MNHEY and CDR2 SVGAGI. CDR3 length: 20 amino acids. DNA for the CDR3: TGTGCCAGCAGTACCCAGTTCGGTAACAGGGTAAGGAGCACCTACAATGAGCAGTTCTTC. Translated, it gives CASSTQFGNRVRSTYNEQFF.

CDR3 coding DNA: TGCGCCAGCAGCCCTGGGGCGGGGGGGACCAATACGCAGTATTTT. Residues: CASSPGAGGTNTQYF. The rearrangement uses TRBV4-3 and TRBJ2-3; 9 positions agree with TRBD2. Germline loops: CDR1 LGHNA, CDR2 YSLEER. The CDR3 sequence is 15 residues long. V lost 4 bases, J lost 7 bases, and 9 bases stayed unmatched.

This chain connects TRBV9 to TRBJ1-1; a possible D gene is TRBD1 (6 bases). The germline gives CDR1 SGDLS, CDR2 YYNGEE. With 3 bases removed from V and 1 base from J, the gap between germline ends came to 10 bases. This CDR3 is 14 amino acids long. CDR3 residues: CASSAKGQNTEAFF. The CDR3, as DNA: TGTGCCAGCAGCGCCAAGGGACAGAACACTGAAGCTTTCTTT. Using reference TRBV9 and TRBJ1-1 for the parts outside the CDR3, the full variable domain is DSGVTQTPKHLITATGQRVTLRCSPRSGDLSVYWYQQSLDQGLQFLIQYYNGEERAKGNILERFSAQQFPDLHSELNLSSLELGDSALYFCASSAKGQNTEAFFGQGTRLTVV.

This clonotype was seen only a few times. CDR3 amino acids: CASSSLRTPRGYTF. DNA of the CDR3: TGTGCCAGCAGTTCCCTACGGACCCCCCGGGGCTACACCTTC. The rearrangement uses TRBV6-2 or TRBV6-3 and TRBJ1-2; D is unresolved. Germline loops: CDR1 MNHEY, CDR2 SVGEGT. The CDR3 has 14 residues. Deletions cut 4 bases from V and 8 bases from J, with 17 bases between.

The table lists this clonotype with many counts. CDR3 sequence (DNA): TGCGCCAGCAGCCAAGTCCCTTTGTCGGCTGCTAATACGCAGTATTTT. Residues: CASSQVPLSAANTQYF. V is TRBV4-3 and J is TRBJ2-3; D is unclear. Germline values: CDR1 LGHNA, CDR2 YSLEER. The CDR3 contains 16 residues. Trimming pared 1 base from V and 7 bases from J, leaving 18 bases between.

The V and J genes are TRBV6-1 and TRBJ1-2; D gene unclear. The CDR3 is 14 residues long. Germline V gene sequence: CDR1 MNHNS, CDR2 SASEGT. The germline V and J ends were trimmed by 0 bases and 5 bases, with 10 bases remaining between them. CDR3 amino acids: CASSEASVKYGYTF. Here the CDR3 DNA reads TGTGCCAGCAGTGAAGCTTCCGTTAAATATGGCTACACCTTC.

The V gene is TRBV21-1, the J gene TRBJ2-3; TRBD2, the table's D call, was not compared with the DNA. TRBV21-1 constitutes a pseudogene. The CDR3 consists of 14 residues. In DNA, the CDR3 is TGTGCCAGCAGCCCGCCGGGCCTCACAGATACGCAGTATTTT. Translating gives CASSPPGLTDTQYF.

This clonotype was picked up a small number of times. The gene calls are TRBV7-2 and TRBJ1-3; unclear D gene. V dropped 3 bases and J dropped 0 bases, with 12 bases sitting between them. The CDR3 is 16 residues long. Germline CDR1 SGHTA, CDR2 FQGNSA. For the CDR3, the DNA is TGTGCCAGCAGCTTGGCTCCTCCGGCCTCTGGAAACACCATATATTTT. As protein: CASSLAPPASGNTIYF. The whole variable domain, remainder taken from reference TRBV7-2 and TRBJ1-3, is GAGVSQSPSNKVTEKGKDVELRCDPISGHTALYWYRQSLGQGLEFLIYFQGNSAPDKSGLPSDRFSAERTGGSVSTLTIQRTQQEDSAVYLCASSLAPPASGNTIYFGEGSWLTVV.

The chain uses TRBV25-1 and TRBJ2-1, with a weak D call TRBD2 (5 bases). Germline CDR1 is MGHDK and CDR2 is SYGVNS. This CDR3 region has 15 residues. The V gene lost 1 base and the J gene lost 0 bases, with 7 bases spanning the gap. The CDR3 reads CASSESGSSYNEQFF. CDR3 coding DNA: TGTGCCAGCAGTGAATCTGGGAGCTCCTACAATGAGCAGTTCTTC.

This clonotype was recorded once. The chain uses TRBV2 and TRBJ1-6; the D gene is possibly TRBD1 (5 bases). This CDR3 is 13 amino acids long. The V gene's germline CDR1 is SNHLY and CDR2 FYNNEI. The ends were cut back, 6 bases at V and 10 bases at J, with 13 bases in the middle. CDR3 in amino acids: CASRPGWRSPLHF. The CDR3 nucleotides read TGTGCCAGCAGGCCAGGGTGGAGATCACCCCTCCACTTT.

This chain uses TRBV12-3 or TRBV12-4 with TRBJ1-2; unclear D gene. This CDR3 has 11 residues. The V end was cut by 2 bases, the J end by 6 bases, with 4 bases between. As DNA, the CDR3 is TGTGCCAGCAGTTTACGGGATGGCTACACCTTC. It yields the protein CASSLRDGYTF.

Only a few counts were recorded for this clonotype. The V gene is TRBV20-1, the J gene TRBJ1-1; 7 bases match TRBD1. From germline, CDR1 is DFQATT and CDR2 SNEGSKA (reference sequence). V trimming: 3 bases; J trimming: 2 bases; junction bases outside the gene matches: 9. The CDR3 covers 15 residues. CDR3: CSASRSGTVNTEAFF. The CDR3, as DNA: TGCAGTGCTAGTCGGTCAGGGACAGTAAACACTGAAGCTTTCTTT.

V usage is TRBV5-1 and J usage is TRBJ2-7, with 12 bases fitting TRBD1. CDR3 size: 14 residues. Germline lookup yields CDR1 SGHRS and CDR2 YFSETQ. After removal of 6 bases from V and 5 bases from J, the junction contained 6 bases not matched to a gene. The CDR3 sequence is CASNWDRGLDEQYV. The CDR3 nucleotides are TGCGCCAGCAACTGGGACAGGGGGCTGGACGAGCAGTACGTC.

As for this clonotype: Given a much more abundant clone one base away, this may be a read error. In DNA form, the CDR3 reads TGTGCCATCAGCCCGAACACCGGGGAGCTGTTTTTT. As protein: CAISPNTGELFF. This chain uses TRBV10-3 with TRBJ2-2; D is ambiguous. The CDR3 spans 12 residues. V lost 6 bases and J lost 0, with 2 bases in between. In germline, CDR1 is ENHRY, CDR2 SYGVKD.

This clonotype was seen ten or more times. The chain joins TRBV18 to TRBJ2-5, with a tentative D call TRBD1 (5 bases). This CDR3 is 16 amino acids long. Germline V gives CDR1 KGHSH, CDR2 LQKENI. Trimming shortened V by 0 bases and J by 5 bases, and 16 bases separated the two germline ends. The CDR3 sequence is CASSPPLSGAAETQYF. DNA of the CDR3: TGTGCCAGCTCACCACCGTTAAGTGGGGCCGCGGAGACCCAGTACTTC.